What follows are 24 T cell receptor beta chains derived from one specimen sequenced in a study of cytomegalovirus exposure and HLA in healthy donors. This PCR relied on a set of 60 Vbeta primers and 13 Jbeta primers. The protocol was immunoSEQ multiplex PCR, while the TCRdb copy is restricted to in-frame clones and leaves out a portion. The sample has 200,000 or so clones; approximately 80% are singletons. The specimen sequenced was PBMCs. Source of these receptors: a girl between 10 and 17 years old in good health and CMV-seronegative.

The chain combines TRBV6-5 with TRBJ2-3; 9 bases agree with TRBD2. The V gene's germline CDR1 is MNHEY and CDR2 SVGAGI. The CDR3 consists of 15 residues. V trimming: 8 bases; J trimming: 4 bases; junction bases outside the gene matches: 10. CDR3 residues: CASRRSLAGPDTQYF. CDR3 coding DNA: TGTGCCAGCCGTCGATCGCTAGCGGGGCCAGATACGCAGTATTTT.

This chain joins TRBV5-1 and TRBJ2-2, with D perhaps TRBD2 (5 bases). There are 14 residues in the CDR3. Trimming took off 10 bases at V and 5 bases at J, with 18 bases between the two ends. Germline V CDR1 and CDR2: SGHRS, YFSETQ. CDR3 residues: CASRRPRGTGELFF. CDR3 nucleotide sequence: TGCGCCTCTCGAAGGCCGCGAGGGACCGGGGAGCTGTTTTTT.

The chain uses TRBV2 and TRBJ2-5; D is undetermined. The J call may be incorrect, as the DNA end agrees better with TRBJ2-7. This CDR3 region has 11 residues. Germline values: CDR1 SNHLY, CDR2 FYNNEI. The DNA for the CDR3 is TGTGCCAGCAGTCCTACCTACGAGCAGTACTTC. This gives the protein CASSPTYEQYF.

The J gene is TRBJ1-1, the V gene TRBV9, with a weak D call TRBD1 (5 bases). The CDR3 length is 14 residues. Germline values: CDR1 SGDLS, CDR2 YYNGEE. The V gene lost 3 bases and the J gene lost 5 bases, with 14 bases spanning the gap. The CDR3 DNA reads TGTGCCAGCAGCGCGAGTGGCCAGGGTACTGAAGCTTTCTTT. It codes for CASSASGQGTEAFF. The variable domain in full, with the rest retrieved from reference TRBV9 and TRBJ1-1, is DSGVTQTPKHLITATGQRVTLRCSPRSGDLSVYWYQQSLDQGLQFLIQYYNGEERAKGNILERFSAQQFPDLHSELNLSSLELGDSALYFCASSASGQGTEAFFGQGTRLTVV.

The rearrangement uses TRBV30 and TRBJ2-7; D might be TRBD1 (6 bases). Germline lookup yields CDR1 GTSNPN and CDR2 SVGIG (reference sequence). Deletions cut 4 bases from V and 4 bases from J, with 14 bases between. CDR3 length: 13 amino acids. CDR3: CAWTPGQLYEQYF. The CDR3 DNA reads as TGTGCCTGGACTCCCGGACAGTTGTACGAGCAGTACTTC.

The rearrangement links TRBV15 to TRBJ2-5, with 13 bases fitting TRBD2. This CDR3 has 17 amino acids. V lost 1 base to trimming and J lost 1 base; unmatched junction nucleotides: 3. The germline V gene encodes CDR1 LNHNV and CDR2 YYDKDF (reference sequence). CDR3 amino acids: CATSRGTSGGPQETQYF. As DNA, the CDR3 is TGTGCCACCAGCAGAGGGACTAGCGGGGGCCCCCAAGAGACCCAGTACTTC.

This clone has just one count. The chain combines TRBV19 with TRBJ2-7; 9 nucleotides align to TRBD1. Trimming at V came to 1 base and at J to 3 bases, leaving 4 bases not matched to a gene. The germline gives CDR1 LNHDA, CDR2 SQIVND (reference sequence). This CDR3 region has 15 residues. CDR3 nucleotide sequence: TGTGCCAGTAGTATAGGGGGGACAGGGAGCTACGAGCAGTACTTC. It yields the protein CASSIGGTGSYEQYF. Drawing the rest from reference TRBV19 and TRBJ2-7, the complete variable domain is DGGITQSPKYLFRKEGQNVTLSCEQNLNHDAMYWYRQDPGQGLRLIYYSQIVNDFQKGDIAEGYSVSREKKESFPLTVTSAQKNPTAFYLCASSIGGTGSYEQYFGPGTRLTVT.

The rearrangement uses TRBV9 and TRBJ2-5; TRBD2 might be the D (5 bases). This CDR3 comprises 13 residues. Germline V lookup: CDR1 SGDLS, CDR2 YYNGEE. The germline V and J ends were trimmed by 7 bases and 1 base, with 11 bases remaining between them. The CDR3 DNA sequence: TGTGCCAGCGACCGGGGAGTCCAAGAGACCCAGTACTTC. Translated: CASDRGVQETQYF.

The CDR3 is CASSWGQSTWQPQHF. In nucleotides, the CDR3 is TGTGCCAGCAGCTGGGGACAATCGACTTGGCAGCCCCAGCATTTT. The V call is TRBV7-8, the J call TRBJ1-5, with D maybe TRBD1 (6 bases). The CDR3 is 15 residues long. CDR1 and CDR2 (germline): SGHVS, FQNEAQ. Trimming cost V 4 bases and J 7 bases, with 17 bases left between them.

This clone was seen a few times. V is TRBV5-4 and J is TRBJ1-2; D is unclear. Trimming shortened V by 1 base and J by 8 bases, and 21 bases separated the two germline ends. The CDR3 loop spans 16 amino acids. Germline V gives CDR1 SGHNT, CDR2 YYREEE (reference sequence). For the CDR3, the DNA is TGTGCCAGCAGCTTGCGGCCCGAGGGAAAAATGTGGGGCTACACCTTC. Translation gives CASSLRPEGKMWGYTF.

A word on this clone: A read error may produce the germline difference seen at one junction end. This chain links TRBV30 with TRBJ1-2, with D uncertain. CDR1 is GTSNPN, CDR2 SVGIG, per germline (reference sequence). The CDR3 loop spans 12 amino acids. The CDR3 reads CAWSVLGSLADF. CDR3 sequence (DNA): TGTGCCTGGAGTGTACTAGGGAGTTTGGCCGACTTC.

The V and J genes are TRBV10-3 and TRBJ2-2, with unresolved D. V gave up 6 bases and J gave up 3 bases, with 11 bases separating them. This CDR3 has 14 residues. CDR1 ENHRY and CDR2 SYGVKD come from the germline V gene. The CDR3 DNA sequence: TGTGCCATCAGCCGGGTCGTTGACACCGGGGAGCTGTTTTTT. Translating gives CAISRVVDTGELFF.

This clone occurred once. This chain uses TRBV19 with TRBJ1-1; perhaps TRBD1 as D (5 bases). Germline V gives CDR1 LNHDA, CDR2 SQIVND (reference sequence). V was trimmed by 0 bases and J by 10 bases, leaving 21 bases between them. The CDR3 consists of 16 residues. The CDR3 protein is CASSIDLGREWSGAFF. Here the CDR3 DNA reads TGTGCCAGTAGTATAGATCTTGGCAGGGAATGGTCGGGAGCTTTCTTT.

The rearrangement joins TRBV2 to TRBJ2-7; 9 bases agree with TRBD1. Germline assignment: CDR1 SNHLY and CDR2 FYNNEI. Trimming cost V 6 bases and J 5 bases; bases outside gene matches: 8. CDR3 size: 14 residues. The CDR3 loop is CASRPNRGLDEQYF. CDR3 bases: TGTGCCAGCAGGCCGAACAGGGGGCTCGACGAGCAGTACTTC.

The chain employs TRBV27 and TRBJ1-2; 9 bases are shared with TRBD1. The CDR3 sequence is 15 residues long. The V gene end was trimmed by 5 bases and the J gene end by 4 bases; junction bases not matched to a gene: 8. Per the germline V gene, CDR1 is MNHEY and CDR2 is SMNVEV (reference sequence). The CDR3: CASSPPPGQGYGYTF. As DNA, the CDR3 is TGTGCCAGCAGTCCACCCCCGGGACAGGGCTATGGCTACACCTTC.

This sequence joins TRBV30 and TRBJ1-1; D may be TRBD1 (5 bases). The CDR3 totals 12 residues. The V end was cut by 0 bases, the J end by 5 bases, with 7 bases between. CDR1 is GTSNPN and CDR2 is SVGIG in the germline V gene (reference sequence). The DNA for the CDR3 is TGTGCCTGGAGTGTTTCAGGGACTGAAGCTTTCTTT. It specifies CAWSVSGTEAFF.

V is TRBV12-5 and J is TRBJ2-5, with 10 bases that match TRBD2. This CDR3 region has 17 residues. Unmatched junction bases numbered 5, after V lost 0 bases and J lost 1 base. CDR1 is LGHNT and CDR2 is FRNRAP in the germline V gene. The CDR3 sequence: CASGLVLLAGGQETQYF. CDR3 nucleotide sequence: TGTGCTAGTGGTTTGGTACTTTTAGCGGGGGGCCAAGAGACCCAGTACTTC.

This clone has just a few counts. V usage is TRBV7-3 and J usage is TRBJ1-5, with D maybe TRBD1 (5 bases). V gave up 4 bases and J gave up 0 bases, with 7 bases separating them. The CDR3 sequence is 14 residues long. Germline V lookup: CDR1 SGHTA, CDR2 FQGTGA. CDR3 sequence reads: CASSWTYSNQPQHF. The CDR3 coding sequence is TGTGCCAGCAGCTGGACATATAGCAATCAGCCCCAGCATTTT. The variable domain in full, completed from reference TRBV7-3 and TRBJ1-5, reads GAGVSQTPSNKVTEKGKYVELRCDPISGHTALYWYRQSLGQGPEFLIYFQGTGAADDSGLPNDRFFAVRPEGSVSTLKIQRTERGDSAVYLCASSWTYSNQPQHFGDGTRLSIL.

This clone came up a few times. V usage is TRBV11-2 and J usage is TRBJ1-6, with 7 bases matching TRBD1. Germline CDR1 is SGHAT and CDR2 is FQNNGV. The ends lost 0 bases at V and 3 bases at J; junction bases unmatched: 2. The CDR3 totals 16 residues. The chain's CDR3 is CASSLEAGGYNSPLHF. The CDR3 DNA follows: TGTGCCAGCAGCTTAGAGGCAGGGGGCTATAATTCACCCCTCCACTTT. The entire variable domain, with the rest obtained from reference TRBV11-2 and TRBJ1-6, is as follows: EAGVAQSPRYKIIEKRQSVAFWCNPISGHATLYWYQQILGQGPKLLIQFQNNGVVDDSQLPKDRFSAERLKGVDSTLKIQPAKLEDSAVYLCASSLEAGGYNSPLHFGNGTRLTVT.

The chain has TRBV7-9 and TRBJ1-4; 9 bases map to TRBD1. Germline loops: CDR1 SEHNR, CDR2 FQNEAQ (reference sequence). J gave up 4 bases and V 5 bases, and 5 bases lay outside the gene matches. This CDR3 is built from 15 residues. CDR3 sequence (DNA): TGTGCCAGCAGCATGCCGGGACAGGGTAATGAAAAACTGTTTTTT. Its protein is CASSMPGQGNEKLFF.

J is TRBJ2-7 and V is TRBV9; a possible D gene is TRBD2 (5 bases). The CDR3 consists of 13 residues. CDR1 and CDR2 from the germline V gene are SGDLS and YYNGEE. V dropped 0 bases and J dropped 3 bases, with 7 bases sitting between them. The CDR3 spells CASSVDDYYEQYF. CDR3 DNA: TGTGCCAGCAGCGTAGACGACTACTACGAGCAGTACTTC.

V and J are TRBV11-3 and TRBJ2-3; 11 nucleotides match TRBD2. There are 17 residues in the CDR3. CDR1 is SGHNT, CDR2 YENEEA, per germline. J was trimmed by 4 bases and V by 1 base; bases with no gene match: 7. CDR3 sequence: CASSLGTSGSTSDTQYF. In DNA, the CDR3 is TGTGCCAGCAGCTTAGGGACTAGCGGGTCTACCTCAGATACGCAGTATTTT. Complete variable domain (other parts from reference TRBV11-3 and TRBJ2-3): EAGVVQSPRYKIIEKKQPVAFWCNPISGHNTLYWYLQNLGQGPELLIRYENEEAVDDSQLPKDRFSAERLKGVDSTLKIQPAELGDSAVYLCASSLGTSGSTSDTQYFGPGTRLTVL.

The DNA of the CDR3 is TGCGCCAGCAGTGAGTCTGGGCAGGGGTTGAACACTGAAGCTTTCTTT. It encodes CASSESGQGLNTEAFF. This chain connects TRBV10-1 to TRBJ1-1; possible D gene TRBD1, 6 bases. The CDR3 covers 16 residues. The germline V and J ends were trimmed by 0 bases and 0 bases, with 11 bases remaining between them. CDR1 is WNHNN, CDR2 SYGVQD, per germline (reference sequence).

The chain combines TRBV19 with TRBJ1-2; 9 bases map to TRBD1. The germline gives CDR1 LNHDA, CDR2 SQIVND (reference sequence). The CDR3 runs 14 residues. The ends lost 6 bases at V and 6 bases at J; junction bases unmatched: 8. CDR3 region: CASRPGTGLDGYTF. As DNA, the CDR3 is TGTGCCAGTAGACCCGGGACAGGGTTGGATGGCTACACCTTC.